This is a list of T cell receptor beta chains from one sample in a study of blood T cells in healthy people across ages. TCRdb fed the 5' RACE reads into MiXCR, producing one record per CDR3 protein. The data contain about 1.4 million distinct CDR3 sequences, roughly 64% of them singletons. The specimen sequenced was blood. The receptors originated from a man aged 18 to 30 in good health. Both conserved end residues are part of each CDR3. D genes are given only for firm matches. Clone size is shown for a subset of rows, as once, few, many or a class of expanded clone.

>.|.|TRBJ2-7|TRBV4-1
TGCGCCAGCAGCCAAGCCTACAGCTACGAGCAGTACTTC
CASSQAYSYEQYF
>.|.|TRBJ1-1|TRBV12-3/TRBV12-4
TGTGCCAGCAGTTTAGGTTTGGGCTCTTTTGAAGCTTTCTTT
CASSLGLGSFEAFF
>.|.|TRBJ1-5|TRBV11-2
TGTGCCAGCAGCGCCGCGAGGTGGGGGGGGGCGAATCAGCCCCAGCATTTT
CASSAARWGGANQPQHF
>few|.|TRBJ2-3|TRBV5-1
TGCGCCAGCAGCTTGGAATGGACAGACATGGACACAGATACGCAGTATTTT
CASSLEWTDMDTDTQYF
>.|TRBD1|TRBJ1-2|TRBV5-5
TGTGCCAGCAGCTCAACCGGGACAGGCGATGGCTACACCTTC
CASSSTGTGDGYTF
>.|TRBD2|TRBJ2-2|TRBV7-9
TGTGCCAGCAGCAGTCCCCTCCTAGTTAGCGGGTCTGACGGGGAGCTGTTTTTT
CASSSPLLVSGSDGELFF
>.|.|TRBJ2-7|TRBV29-1
TGCAGCGTGGAAGTTAGCGGCATTTCCTACAATGAGCAGTACTTC
CSVEVSGISYNEQYF
>.|TRBD2|TRBJ2-3|TRBV7-6
TGTGCCTGCAGCTTTTCTAGCGGGGGGAGCCGCACAGATACGCAGTATTTT
CACSFSSGGSRTDTQYF
>few|TRBD2|TRBJ2-1|TRBV27
TGTGCCAGCAGTTACTCGGGGGGGCCGATCTACAATGAGCAGTTCTTC
CASSYSGGPIYNEQFF
>.|TRBD1|TRBJ2-7|TRBV6-1
TGTGCCAGCAGTGAAGTTGGGGACAGCTACGAGCAGTACTTC
CASSEVGDSYEQYF
>few|TRBD1|TRBJ1-1|TRBV9
TGTGCCAGCAGCGTAGTTGGGACAGGGGGCTCTGAAGCTTTCTTT
CASSVVGTGGSEAFF
>.|.|TRBJ1-2|TRBV27
TGTGCCAGCAGTTTCTCTGGGCCGGAGGGCTACACCTTC
CASSFSGPEGYTF
>.|.|TRBJ2-5|TRBV15
TGTGCCACCAGCTGGCGGGACAGCCAAGAGACCCAGTACTTC
CATSWRDSQETQYF
>.|.|TRBJ1-2|TRBV27
TGTGCCAGCAGTTTATTCCCGGAGTTCATCTATGGCTACACCTTC
CASSLFPEFIYGYTF
>once|.|TRBJ2-2|TRBV10-2
TGCGCCAGCAGACTGATAACAAACACCGGGGAGCTGTTTTTT
CASRLITNTGELFF
>.|TRBD2|TRBJ2-3|TRBV20-1
TGCAGTGCTAGAGGGGGACTAGCGGGACGGGGGGCAGATACGCAGTATTTT
CSARGGLAGRGADTQYF
>.|TRBD1|TRBJ1-4|TRBV20-1
TGCAGGGCGGGACAGGGTGAAAAACTGTTTTTT
CRAGQGEKLFF
>.|.|TRBJ1-1|TRBV27
TGTGCCAGCAGCCACAAATGGGGGAACACTGAAGCTTTCTTT
CASSHKWGNTEAFF
>once|TRBD2|TRBJ2-2|TRBV2
TGTGCCAGCAGGCGGGGGGGGCAGGACACCGGGGAGCTGTTTTTT
CASRRGGQDTGELFF
>.|TRBD1|TRBJ1-2|TRBV29-1
TGCAGCGTCGTCGGGACAGGTGGCTACACCTTC
CSVVGTGGYTF
>.|TRBD1|TRBJ2-7|TRBV15
TGTGCCACCAGCAGACCAACCGGGACAGGGGCCTACGAGCAGTACTTC
CATSRPTGTGAYEQYF
>.|.|TRBJ1-5|TRBV12-3/TRBV12-4
TGTGCCAGCAGTTTAAGACGGGATAAGATCGTTAATCAGCCCCAGCATTTT
CASSLRRDKIVNQPQHF
>.|.|TRBJ1-2|TRBV5-6
TGTACCAGCTCATACCCGGCGAGGGGCTACACCTTC
CTSSYPARGYTF
>.|TRBD2|TRBJ2-5|TRBV20-1
TGCAGTGCTAGTACTCTCCCTGGACTAGCTTATGAGCAGTACTTC
CSASTLPGLAYEQYF
>.|TRBD2|TRBJ2-5|TRBV20-1
TGCAGCGAACGACCTTTACGACAGCGGGGAGGGGAGGAGACCCAGTACTTC
CSERPLRQRGGEETQYF
>.|TRBD2|TRBJ2-1|TRBV24-1
TGTGCCACCAGTGACCCAAGGACTAGCGGACAAAAGCAGTTCTTC
CATSDPRTSGQKQFF
>.|.|TRBJ1-2|TRBV5-4
TGTGCCAGCAGCTTAGAGGGGAATACCTATGGCTACACCTTC
CASSLEGNTYGYTF
>.|.|TRBJ1-2|TRBV7-2
TGTGCCGGCAGCTTAGAAGGAAGCCGGTACACCTTC
CAGSLEGSRYTF
>.|TRBD1|TRBJ2-7|TRBV11-1
TGTGCCAGCAGTTTCAGGGCTGAAGGGGGCGAACAGTACTTC
CASSFRAEGGEQYF
>.|TRBD1|TRBJ2-4|TRBV5-6
TGTGCCAGCAGCTTCGGACAGGGGAACATTCAGTACTTC
CASSFGQGNIQYF
>many|.|TRBJ2-7|TRBV12-3/TRBV12-4
TGTGCCAGCAGTTCTCACGGCGAGCAGTACTTC
CASSSHGEQYF
>.|TRBD1|TRBJ2-7|TRBV28
TGTGCCAGCAGTTTATTGCGTCAGGGGGCGGACGAGCAGTACTTC
CASSLLRQGADEQYF
>few|.|TRBJ2-1|TRBV6-6
TGTGCCAGCAGTGGACGGGGGTACAATGAGCAGTTCTTC
CASSGRGYNEQFF
>.|.|TRBJ1-4|TRBV20-1
TGCAGTGCACACGGAGGGGGGGCGCGGGGAGAAAAACTGTTTTTT
CSAHGGGARGEKLFF
>once|TRBD2|TRBJ2-3|TRBV27
TGTGCCAGCAGTTGGGCTAGCGGGGGCACCACAGATACGCAGTATTTT
CASSWASGGTTDTQYF
>.|.|TRBJ1-5|TRBV6-5
TGTGCCAGCAGACCCGATGGGGTCAATCAGCCCCAGCATTTT
CASRPDGVNQPQHF
>once|TRBD2|TRBJ2-3|TRBV5-1
TGCGTCAGCAGCTTATACCCTAGCGGGAGCGAAGGCACAGATACGCAGTATTTT
CVSSLYPSGSEGTDTQYF
>.|.|TRBJ2-5|TRBV4-2
TGTGCCAGCAGCCAAGATGGAGGGGGAAAAGGGGAGACCCAGTACTTC
CASSQDGGGKGETQYF
>.|.|TRBJ2-3|TRBV12-5
TGTGCTAGTGCCCCCGGGACGGCCAACACAGATACGCAGTATTTT
CASAPGTANTDTQYF
>few|.|TRBJ2-3|TRBV6-1
TGTGCCAGCAGGACAAACACAGATACGCAGTATTTT
CASRTNTDTQYF
>.|.|TRBJ2-7|TRBV7-2
TGTGCCAGCAGCCTAGCGAGAAGTCAGAACGAGCAGTACTTC
CASSLARSQNEQYF
>.|.|TRBJ1-5|TRBV7-8
TGTGCCAGCAGCCTAGCCCGGGGGGAAGGCCAGCCCCAGCATTTT
CASSLARGEGQPQHF
>.|TRBD2|TRBJ2-7|TRBV15
TGTGCCACCAGCAGAGATCACGGGACTAGCGACCACGAGCAGTACTTC
CATSRDHGTSDHEQYF
>few|.|TRBJ2-7|TRBV7-9
TGTGCCAGCAGCTTAACCGGGACAAGCTCCTACGAGCAGTACTTC
CASSLTGTSSYEQYF
>.|.|TRBJ1-2|TRBV29-1
TGCAGCGTGCGGACAGACCTTAACTATGGCTACACCTTC
CSVRTDLNYGYTF
>.|.|TRBJ2-4|TRBV6-5
TGTGCCAGCAGTTACTCGACACTCTCAGGGTCATGGGAGCAGTACTTC
CASSYSTLSGSWEQYF
>.|.|TRBJ2-7|TRBV7-9
TGTGCCGTCCTGGGGGGCTACGAGCAGTACTTC
CAVLGGYEQYF
>.|TRBD2|TRBJ2-5|TRBV20-1
TGCGGTGCTAGTACGGGGGGAGTTTACAATGAGCAGTACTTC
CGASTGGVYNEQYF
>.|.|TRBJ2-3|TRBV7-9
TGTGCCAGCAGCCCCACCGCCATATCAGATACGCAGTATTTT
CASSPTAISDTQYF
>.|TRBD2|TRBJ2-3|TRBV7-6
TGTGCCAGCAGCTTAGCGGGGGGGAGACATAGCACAGATACGCAGTATTTT
CASSLAGGRHSTDTQYF
>.|TRBD2|TRBJ2-5|TRBV12-3/TRBV12-4
TGTGCCAGCAGTCAGACGGAGCGGGGGGAGACCCAGTACTTC
CASSQTERGETQYF
>few|TRBD2|TRBJ2-7|TRBV7-9
TGTGCCAGCGGATCTAGCGGGGTCACCTACGAGCAGTACTTC
CASGSSGVTYEQYF
>.|TRBD2|TRBJ2-7|TRBV7-8
TGTGCCAGCAGCTTTAGCGGGGGAGGTTGGGACGAGCAGTACTTC
CASSFSGGGWDEQYF
>.|.|TRBJ2-3|TRBV28
TGTGCCAGCTGGGGAGGACTCACAGATACGCAGTATTTT
CASWGGLTDTQYF
>.|TRBD2|TRBJ2-3|TRBV2
TGTGCCAACACCGGGACTAGTGATGCAGATACGCAGTATTTT
CANTGTSDADTQYF
>many|.|TRBJ1-1|TRBV4-1
TGCGCCAGCAGCCAAGAAGTCGGGGGTAGCTCAGCTTTCTTT
CASSQEVGGSSAFF
>.|.|TRBJ2-3|TRBV11-2
TGTGCCAGCAGCTTATCCCCGGGGAACACAGATACGCAGTATTTT
CASSLSPGNTDTQYF
>.|TRBD1|TRBJ2-7|TRBV29-1
TGCAGCGTTGAATTCTGGGGGACAGGAGATTACTACGAGCAGTACTTC
CSVEFWGTGDYYEQYF
>few|TRBD2|TRBJ2-3|TRBV7-9
TGTGCCAGCAGCTCTAGCGGGATTACGACAGATACGCAGTATTTT
CASSSSGITTDTQYF
>.|.|TRBJ1-6|TRBV11-2
TGTGCCAGCAGCTCGTGGGCTGCAGGTTCACCCCTCCACTTT
CASSSWAAGSPLHF